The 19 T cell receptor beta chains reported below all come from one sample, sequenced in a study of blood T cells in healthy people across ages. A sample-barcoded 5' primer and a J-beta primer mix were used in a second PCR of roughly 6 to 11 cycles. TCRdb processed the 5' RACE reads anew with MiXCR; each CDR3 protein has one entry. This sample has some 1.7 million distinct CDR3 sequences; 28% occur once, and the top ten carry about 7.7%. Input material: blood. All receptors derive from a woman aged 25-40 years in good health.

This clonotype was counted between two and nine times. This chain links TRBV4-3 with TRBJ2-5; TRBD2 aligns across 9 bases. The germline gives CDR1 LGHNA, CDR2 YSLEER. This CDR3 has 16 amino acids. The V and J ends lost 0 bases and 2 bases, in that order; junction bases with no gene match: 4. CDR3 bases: TGCGCCAGCAGCCAAGATGCTAGCGGGGTACAAGAGACCCAGTACTTC. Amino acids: CASSQDASGVQETQYF.

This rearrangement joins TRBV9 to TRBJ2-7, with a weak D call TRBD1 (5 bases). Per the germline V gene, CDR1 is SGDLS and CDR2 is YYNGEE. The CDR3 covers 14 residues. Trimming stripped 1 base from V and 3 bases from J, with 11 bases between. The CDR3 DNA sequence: TGTGCCAGCAGCGTAAACCCCCAGGGCTACGAGCAGTACTTC. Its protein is CASSVNPQGYEQYF. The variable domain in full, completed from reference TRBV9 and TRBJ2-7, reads DSGVTQTPKHLITATGQRVTLRCSPRSGDLSVYWYQQSLDQGLQFLIQYYNGEERAKGNILERFSAQQFPDLHSELNLSSLELGDSALYFCASSVNPQGYEQYFGPGTRLTVT.

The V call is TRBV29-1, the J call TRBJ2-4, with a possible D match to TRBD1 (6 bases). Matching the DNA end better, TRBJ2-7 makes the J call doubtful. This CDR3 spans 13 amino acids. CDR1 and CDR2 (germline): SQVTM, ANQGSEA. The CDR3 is CSVENREPYEQYF. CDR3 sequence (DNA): TGCAGCGTTGAGAACAGGGAACCCTACGAGCAGTACTTC.

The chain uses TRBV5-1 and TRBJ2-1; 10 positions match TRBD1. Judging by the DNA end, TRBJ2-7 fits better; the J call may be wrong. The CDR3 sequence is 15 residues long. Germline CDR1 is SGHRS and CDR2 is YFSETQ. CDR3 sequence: CASSLGTGVNNEQYF. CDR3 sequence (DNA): TGCGCCAGCAGCCTCGGGACAGGGGTCAACAATGAGCAGTACTTC.

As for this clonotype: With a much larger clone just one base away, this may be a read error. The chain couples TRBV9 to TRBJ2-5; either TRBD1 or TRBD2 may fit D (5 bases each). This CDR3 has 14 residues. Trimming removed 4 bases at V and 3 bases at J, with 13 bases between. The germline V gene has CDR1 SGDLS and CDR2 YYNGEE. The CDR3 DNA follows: TGTGCCAGCAGCATAGACTACAGGAAAGAGACCCAGTACTTC. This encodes CASSIDYRKETQYF.

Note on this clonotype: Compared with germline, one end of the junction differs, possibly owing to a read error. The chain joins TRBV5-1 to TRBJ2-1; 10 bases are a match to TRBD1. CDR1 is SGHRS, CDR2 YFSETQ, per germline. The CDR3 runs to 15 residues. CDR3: CANSGGQGLGNEQFF. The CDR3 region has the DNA TGCGCCAACAGCGGGGGACAGGGGTTGGGCAATGAGCAGTTCTTC.

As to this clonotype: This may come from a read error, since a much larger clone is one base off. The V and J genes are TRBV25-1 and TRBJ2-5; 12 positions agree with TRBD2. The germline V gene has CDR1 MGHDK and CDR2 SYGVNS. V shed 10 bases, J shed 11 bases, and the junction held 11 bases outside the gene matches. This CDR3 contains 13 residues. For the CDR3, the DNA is TGTGCCACCACTAGCGGGGGGTTCTACGGGCAGTACTTC. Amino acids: CATTSGGFYGQYF. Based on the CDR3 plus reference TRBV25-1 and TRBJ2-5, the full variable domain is EADIYQTPRYLVIGTGKKITLECSQTMGHDKMYWYQQDPGMELHLIHYSYGVNSTEKGDLSSESTVSRIRTEHFPLTLESARPSHTSQYLCATTSGGFYGQYFGPGTRLLVL.

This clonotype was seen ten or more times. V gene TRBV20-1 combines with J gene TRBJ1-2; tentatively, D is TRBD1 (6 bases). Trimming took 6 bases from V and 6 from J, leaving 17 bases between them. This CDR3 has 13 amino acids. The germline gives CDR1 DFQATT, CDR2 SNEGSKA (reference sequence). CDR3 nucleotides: TGCAGTGCAATTCGAGGGGGGATCCATGGCTACACCTTC. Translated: CSAIRGGIHGYTF.

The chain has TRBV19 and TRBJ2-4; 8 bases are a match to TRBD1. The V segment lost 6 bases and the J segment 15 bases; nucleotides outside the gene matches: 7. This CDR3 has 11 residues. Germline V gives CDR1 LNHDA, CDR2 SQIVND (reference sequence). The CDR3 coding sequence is TGTGCCAGTAGACTCGGGACAGGCCTGTACTTC. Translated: CASRLGTGLYF.

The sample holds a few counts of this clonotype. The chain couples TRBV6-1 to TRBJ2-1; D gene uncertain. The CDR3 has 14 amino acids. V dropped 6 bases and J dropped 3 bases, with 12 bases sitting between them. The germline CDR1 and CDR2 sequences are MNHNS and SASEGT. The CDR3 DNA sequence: TGTGCCAGCAGGATTATGGGTAGCTACAATGAGCAGTTCTTC. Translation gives CASRIMGSYNEQFF.

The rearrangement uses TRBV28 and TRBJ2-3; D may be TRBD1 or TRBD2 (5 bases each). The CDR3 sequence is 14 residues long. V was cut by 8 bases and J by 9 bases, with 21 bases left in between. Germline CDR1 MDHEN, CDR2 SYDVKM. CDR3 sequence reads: CASVRDVVEGTQYF. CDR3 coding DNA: TGTGCCAGCGTACGGGACGTCGTGGAAGGAACGCAGTATTTT.

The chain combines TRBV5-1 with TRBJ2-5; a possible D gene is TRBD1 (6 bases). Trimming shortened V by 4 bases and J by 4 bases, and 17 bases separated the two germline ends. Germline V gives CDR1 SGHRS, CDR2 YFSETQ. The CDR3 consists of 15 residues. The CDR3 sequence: CASSTSGTPPETQYF. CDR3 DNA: TGCGCCAGCAGCACCTCCGGGACACCCCCAGAGACCCAGTACTTC.

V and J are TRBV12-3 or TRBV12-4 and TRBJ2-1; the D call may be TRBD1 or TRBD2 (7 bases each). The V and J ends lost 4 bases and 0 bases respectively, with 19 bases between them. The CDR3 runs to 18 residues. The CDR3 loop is CASSSLAKQGFSYNEQFF. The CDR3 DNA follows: TGTGCCAGCAGTTCACTAGCGAAACAGGGGTTCTCCTACAATGAGCAGTTCTTC.

Here the CDR3 reads CATSTGTMRDNQPQHF. DNA of the CDR3: TGTGCCACCAGCACGGGGACGATGAGGGACAATCAGCCCCAGCATTTT. The chain employs TRBV15 and TRBJ1-5; the D gene is possibly TRBD1 (5 bases). This CDR3 comprises 16 residues. CDR1 is LNHNV and CDR2 is YYDKDF in the germline V gene (reference sequence). With 4 bases removed from V and 3 bases from J, the gap between germline ends came to 16 bases.

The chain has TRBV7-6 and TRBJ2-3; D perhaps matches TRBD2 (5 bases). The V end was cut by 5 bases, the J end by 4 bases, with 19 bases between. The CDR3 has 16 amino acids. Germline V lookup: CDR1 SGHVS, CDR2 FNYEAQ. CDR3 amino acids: CASSLSIGVAADTQYF. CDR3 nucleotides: TGTGCCAGCAGCCTCTCAATCGGGGTAGCCGCAGATACGCAGTATTTT.

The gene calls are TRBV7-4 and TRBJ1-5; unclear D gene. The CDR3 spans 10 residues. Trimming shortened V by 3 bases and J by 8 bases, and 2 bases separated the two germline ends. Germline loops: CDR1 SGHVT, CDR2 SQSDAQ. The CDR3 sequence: CASSLEPQHF. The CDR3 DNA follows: TGTGCCAGCAGCTTGGAGCCCCAGCATTTT.

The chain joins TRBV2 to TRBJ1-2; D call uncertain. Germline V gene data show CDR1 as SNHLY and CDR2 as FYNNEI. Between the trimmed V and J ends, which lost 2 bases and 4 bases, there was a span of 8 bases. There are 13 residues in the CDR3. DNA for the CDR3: TGTGCCAGCAGTGAACAGTTGGGCTATGGCTACACCTTC. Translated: CASSEQLGYGYTF.

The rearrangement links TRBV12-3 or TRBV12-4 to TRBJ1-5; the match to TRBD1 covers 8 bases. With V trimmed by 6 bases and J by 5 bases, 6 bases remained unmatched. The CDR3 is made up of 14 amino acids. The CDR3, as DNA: TGTGCCAGCAGCTGGGACAGGAGGGATCAGCCCCAGCATTTT. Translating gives CASSWDRRDQPQHF.

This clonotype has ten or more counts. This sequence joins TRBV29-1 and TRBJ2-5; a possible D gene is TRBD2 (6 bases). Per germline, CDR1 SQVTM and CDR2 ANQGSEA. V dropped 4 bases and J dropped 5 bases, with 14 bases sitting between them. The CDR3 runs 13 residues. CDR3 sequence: CSVGGWRGETQYF. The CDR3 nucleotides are TGCAGCGTTGGCGGCTGGCGGGGTGAGACCCAGTACTTC.